This section outlines one T cell receptor beta chain sequence together with its context. Its antigen is still unknown. This sample was included in a study of cytomegalovirus exposure and HLA in healthy donors. Overall study results and limits: Investigators reported 164 TCR beta chains as tied to cytomegalovirus. In a later analysis, first-cohort TCR clusters were found to tend to co-occur in the 95 to 150 validation repertoires.

The CDR3 is 15 residues long. V was trimmed by 4 bases and J by 6 bases, leaving 16 bases between them. The V gene's germline CDR1 is SGHNT and CDR2 YENEEA. Assay: immunoSEQ multiplex PCR; the TCRdb copy retains only in-frame clones and omits some. The repertoire holds 120,000 or so clones, with roughly 86% as singletons. The chain combines TRBV11-3 with TRBJ2-1; D might be TRBD2 (6 bases). The specimen sequenced was PBMCs. This clonotype originated in a man younger than 35 in good health and CMV-seronegative. For the CDR3, the DNA is TGTGCCAGCAGCTCCGGGACCTACGGGAGCAATGAGCAGTTCTTC. Amino acid sequence: CASSSGTYGSNEQFF. Supplemented by reference TRBV11-3 and TRBJ2-1, the full variable domain reads EAGVVQSPRYKIIEKKQPVAFWCNPISGHNTLYWYLQNLGQGPELLIRYENEEAVDDSQLPKDRFSAERLKGVDSTLKIQPAELGDSAVYLCASSSGTYGSNEQFFGPGTRLTVL.